Here is one TCR beta chain with its context. Antigen unknown. The source of the sample is a study of radiotherapy plus CTLA-4 blockade in lung cancer. Study-level background: Across the patients, objective responses occurred in approximately 20%, and disease control in roughly 31%.

Study-wide points: Tumor-origin TCR clones grew in blood after radiotherapy plus ipilimumab. Dynamics of early blood T cell clones, together with interferon-beta, were reportedly the best predictors of response.

Some clones are missing from TCRdb's copy, which holds only in-frame ones; the method was immunoSEQ multiplex PCR. Among 85,000 to 90,000 clones, around 84% were seen once, and the ten largest hold roughly a sixth. The CDR3 sequence is 13 residues long. The ends were cut back, 1 base at V and 0 bases at J, with 4 bases in the middle. The V gene's germline CDR1 is SGHTS and CDR2 YDEGEE. Focal radiation plus CTLA-4 blockade with ipilimumab was given to patients with chemo-refractory metastatic non-small-cell lung cancer. This rearrangement joins TRBV5-8 to TRBJ1-1; D unresolved. Specimen: peripheral blood, collected from a patient treated with radiotherapy plus ipilimumab. The source of this sequence is a human donor with non-small cell lung cancer that progressed on radiotherapy plus ipilimumab. CDR3 residues: CASSLRVNTEAFF. CDR3 coding DNA: TGTGCCAGCAGCTTGAGGGTGAACACTGAAGCTTTCTTT. Full variable domain (rest looked up from reference TRBV5-8 and TRBJ1-1): EAGVTQSPTHLIKTRGQQATLRCSPISGHTSVYWYQQALGLGLQFLLWYDEGEERNRGNFPPRFSGRQFPNYSSELNVNALELEDSALYLCASSLRVNTEAFFGQGTRLTVV.